The TCR beta chain under discussion was sequenced for a study of blood T cell repertoires in COVID-19. TCRdb's copy holds only in-frame clones and misses some; the assay was immunoSEQ multiplex PCR. The table lists about 110,000 clones, 70% to 90% of them singletons. This CDR3 spans 15 amino acids. V dropped 4 bases and J dropped 2; count of bases not matched to a gene: 7. From germline, CDR1 is LGHNA and CDR2 YSLEER. The V gene is TRBV4-3, the J gene TRBJ2-5, with 7 bases matching TRBD1. The sequence came from a woman in her fifties or sixties with acute or convalescent COVID-19. The specimen was peripheral blood. CDR3 nucleotide sequence: TGCGCCAGCAGCCTGCGACAGGGATCTCAAGAGACCCAGTACTTC. As protein: CASSLRQGSQETQYF.